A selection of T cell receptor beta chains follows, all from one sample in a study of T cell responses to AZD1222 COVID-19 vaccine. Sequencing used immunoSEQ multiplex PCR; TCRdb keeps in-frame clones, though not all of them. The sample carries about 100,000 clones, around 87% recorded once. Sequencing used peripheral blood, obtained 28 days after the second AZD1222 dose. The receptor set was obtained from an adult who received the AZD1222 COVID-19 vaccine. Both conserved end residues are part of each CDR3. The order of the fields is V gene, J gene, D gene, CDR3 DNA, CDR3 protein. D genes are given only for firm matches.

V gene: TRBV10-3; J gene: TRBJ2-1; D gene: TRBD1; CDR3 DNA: TGTGCCATCAGTGAGAACACCGGGACAGAGCCGTTCTTC; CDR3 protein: CAISENTGTEPFF
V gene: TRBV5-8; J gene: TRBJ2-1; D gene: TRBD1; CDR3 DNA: TGTGCCAGCAGCTATGGGACAGGGGAGCACAATGAGCAGTTCTTC; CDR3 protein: CASSYGTGEHNEQFF
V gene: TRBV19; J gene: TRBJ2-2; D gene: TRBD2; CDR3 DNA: TGTGCCAGTAGTATAGGAGGGGGACTAGCGGGAGGGGAGCTGTTTTTT; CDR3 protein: CASSIGGGLAGGELFF
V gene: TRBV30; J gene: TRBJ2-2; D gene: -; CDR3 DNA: TGTGCCTGGAGGGAAGCGGGCTCCCCTAGCGGGGAGCTGTTTTTT; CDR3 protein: CAWREAGSPSGELFF
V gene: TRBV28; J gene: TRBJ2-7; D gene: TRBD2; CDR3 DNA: TGTGCCAGCAGTACGGGAGGGCCGATATACGAGCAGTACTTC; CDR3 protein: CASSTGGPIYEQYF
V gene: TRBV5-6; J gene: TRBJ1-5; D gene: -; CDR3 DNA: TGTGCCAACCGATATGAGCCCCAGCATTTT; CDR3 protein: CANRYEPQHF
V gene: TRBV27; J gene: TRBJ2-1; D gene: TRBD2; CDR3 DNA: TGTGCCAGCAGTCCTCGACTAGCGGGGGGTTACAATGAGCAGTTCTTC; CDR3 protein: CASSPRLAGGYNEQFF
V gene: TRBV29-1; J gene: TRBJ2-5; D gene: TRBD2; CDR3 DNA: TGCAGCGCTCGACTAGCGGGGTTGGAGACCCAGTACTTC; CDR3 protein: CSARLAGLETQYF
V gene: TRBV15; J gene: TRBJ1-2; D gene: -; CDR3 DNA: TGTGCCACCAGCAGGCCCGACAGTCTTCTCTATGGCTACACCTTC; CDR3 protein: CATSRPDSLLYGYTF
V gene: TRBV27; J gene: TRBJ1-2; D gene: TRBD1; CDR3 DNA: TGTGCCAGCAGTACCCCAGGGGGTTGGGGTGGCTACACCTTC; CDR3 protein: CASSTPGGWGGYTF